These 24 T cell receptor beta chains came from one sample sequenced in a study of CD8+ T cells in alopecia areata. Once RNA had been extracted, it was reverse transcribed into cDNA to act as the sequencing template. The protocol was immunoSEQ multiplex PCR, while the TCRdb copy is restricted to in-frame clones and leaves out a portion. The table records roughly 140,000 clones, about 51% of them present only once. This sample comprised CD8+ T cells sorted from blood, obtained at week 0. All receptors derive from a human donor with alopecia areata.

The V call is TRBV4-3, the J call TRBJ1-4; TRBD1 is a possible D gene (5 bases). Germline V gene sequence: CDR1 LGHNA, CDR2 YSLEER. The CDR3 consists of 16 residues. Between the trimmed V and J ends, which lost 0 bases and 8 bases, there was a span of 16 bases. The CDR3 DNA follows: TGCGCCAGCAGCCAAGATCGCGGGGGTAGTTCGGAAAAACTGTTTTTT. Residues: CASSQDRGGSSEKLFF.

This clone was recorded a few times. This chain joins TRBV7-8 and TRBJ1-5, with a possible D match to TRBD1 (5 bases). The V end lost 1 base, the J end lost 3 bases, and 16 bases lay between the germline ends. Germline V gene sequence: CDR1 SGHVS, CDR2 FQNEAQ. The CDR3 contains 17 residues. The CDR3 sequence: CASSLDPAATDNQPQHF. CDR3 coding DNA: TGTGCCAGCAGCTTAGACCCGGCCGCGACAGACAATCAGCCCCAGCATTTT.

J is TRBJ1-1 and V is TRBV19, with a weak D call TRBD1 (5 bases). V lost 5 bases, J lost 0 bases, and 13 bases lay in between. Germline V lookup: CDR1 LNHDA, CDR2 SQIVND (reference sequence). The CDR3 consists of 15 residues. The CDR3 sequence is CASSPRQRMNTEAFF. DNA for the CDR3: TGTGCCAGTAGTCCCCGACAGCGCATGAACACTGAAGCTTTCTTT.

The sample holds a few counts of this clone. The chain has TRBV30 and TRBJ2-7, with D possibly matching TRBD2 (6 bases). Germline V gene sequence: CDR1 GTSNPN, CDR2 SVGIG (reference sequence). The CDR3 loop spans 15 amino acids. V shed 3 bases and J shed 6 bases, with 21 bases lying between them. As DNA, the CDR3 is TGTGCCTGGAGGGATTTTTGGCGGGGTAAGGTCGAGCAGTACTTC. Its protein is CAWRDFWRGKVEQYF.

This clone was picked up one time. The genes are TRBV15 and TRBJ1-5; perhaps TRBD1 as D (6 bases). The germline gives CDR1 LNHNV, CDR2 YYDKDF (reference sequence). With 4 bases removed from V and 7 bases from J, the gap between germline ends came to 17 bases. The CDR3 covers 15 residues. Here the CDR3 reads CATSTDEGGGQPQHF. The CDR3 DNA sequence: TGTGCCACCAGCACTGATGAGGGGGGCGGGCAGCCCCAGCATTTT.

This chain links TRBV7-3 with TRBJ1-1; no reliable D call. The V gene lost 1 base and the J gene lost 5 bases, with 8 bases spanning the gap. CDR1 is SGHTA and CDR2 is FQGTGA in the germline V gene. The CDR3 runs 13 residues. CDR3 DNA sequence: TGTGCCAGCAGCTTAATCGGTGGAACTGAAGCTTTCTTT. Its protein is CASSLIGGTEAFF.

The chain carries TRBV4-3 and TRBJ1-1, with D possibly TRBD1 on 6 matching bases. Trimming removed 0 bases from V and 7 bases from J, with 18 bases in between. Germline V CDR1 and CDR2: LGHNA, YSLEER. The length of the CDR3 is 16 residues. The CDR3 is CASSQEIHDGGLEAFF. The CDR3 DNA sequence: TGCGCCAGCAGCCAAGAAATCCACGATGGGGGGCTTGAAGCTTTCTTT.

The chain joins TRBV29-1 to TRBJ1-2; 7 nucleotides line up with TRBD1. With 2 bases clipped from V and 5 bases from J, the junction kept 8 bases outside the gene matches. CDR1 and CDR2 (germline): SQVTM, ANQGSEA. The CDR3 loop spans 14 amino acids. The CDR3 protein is CSVESQGIGYGYTF. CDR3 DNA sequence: TGCAGCGTTGAATCACAGGGGATCGGTTATGGCTACACCTTC.

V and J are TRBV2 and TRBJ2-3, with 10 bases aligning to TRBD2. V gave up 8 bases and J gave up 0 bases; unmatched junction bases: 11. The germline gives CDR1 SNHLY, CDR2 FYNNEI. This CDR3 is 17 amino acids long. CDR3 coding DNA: TGTGCCAGCCAAACTAGCGGGGAGACCCTAAGCACAGATACGCAGTATTTT. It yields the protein CASQTSGETLSTDTQYF.

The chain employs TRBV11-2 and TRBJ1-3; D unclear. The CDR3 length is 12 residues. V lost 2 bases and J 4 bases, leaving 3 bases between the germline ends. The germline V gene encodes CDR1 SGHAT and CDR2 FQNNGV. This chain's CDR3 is CASSLTGNTIYF. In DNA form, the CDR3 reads TGTGCCAGCAGCTTAACAGGAAACACCATATATTTT.

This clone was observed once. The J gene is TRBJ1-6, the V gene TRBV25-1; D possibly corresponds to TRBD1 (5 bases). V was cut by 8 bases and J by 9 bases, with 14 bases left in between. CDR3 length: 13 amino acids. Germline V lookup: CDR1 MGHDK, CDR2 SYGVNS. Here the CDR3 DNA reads TGTGCCAGCTCATGGGGCGAAGGTTCACCCCTCCACTTT. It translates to CASSWGEGSPLHF.

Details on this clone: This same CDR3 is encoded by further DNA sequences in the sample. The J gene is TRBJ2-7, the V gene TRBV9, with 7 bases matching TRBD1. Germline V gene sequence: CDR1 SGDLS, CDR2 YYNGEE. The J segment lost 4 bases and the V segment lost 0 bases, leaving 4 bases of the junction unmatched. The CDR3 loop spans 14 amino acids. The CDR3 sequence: CASSVGDSPYEQYF. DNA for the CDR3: TGTGCCAGCAGCGTAGGGGACAGCCCGTACGAGCAGTACTTC.

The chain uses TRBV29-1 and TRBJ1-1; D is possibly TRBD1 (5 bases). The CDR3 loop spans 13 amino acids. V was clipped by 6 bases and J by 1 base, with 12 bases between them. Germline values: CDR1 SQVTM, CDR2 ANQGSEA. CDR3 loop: CSVRRQPNTEAFF. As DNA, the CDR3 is TGCAGCGTACGCCGACAGCCGAACACTGAAGCTTTCTTT.

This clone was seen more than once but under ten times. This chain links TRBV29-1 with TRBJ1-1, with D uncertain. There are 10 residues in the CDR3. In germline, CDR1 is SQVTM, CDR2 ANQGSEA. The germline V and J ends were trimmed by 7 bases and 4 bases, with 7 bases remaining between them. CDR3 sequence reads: CSGWGTEAFF. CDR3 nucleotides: TGCAGCGGATGGGGCACTGAAGCTTTCTTT. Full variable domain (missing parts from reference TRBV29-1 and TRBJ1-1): SAVISQKPSRDICQRGTSLTIQCQVDSQVTMMFWYRQQPGQSLTLIATANQGSEATYESGFVIDKFPISRPNLTFSTLTVSNMSPEDSSIYLCSGWGTEAFFGQGTRLTVV.

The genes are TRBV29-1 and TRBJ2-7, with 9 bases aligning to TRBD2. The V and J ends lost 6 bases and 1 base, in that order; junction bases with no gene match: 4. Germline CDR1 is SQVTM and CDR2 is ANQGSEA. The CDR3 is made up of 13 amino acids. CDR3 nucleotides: TGCAGCGTCCCGGGACTAGCTTCCTACGAGCAGTACTTC. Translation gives CSVPGLASYEQYF.

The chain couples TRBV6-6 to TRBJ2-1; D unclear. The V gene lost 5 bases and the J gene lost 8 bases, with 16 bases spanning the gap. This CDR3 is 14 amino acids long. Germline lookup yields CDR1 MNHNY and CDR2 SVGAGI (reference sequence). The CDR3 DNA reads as TGTGCCAGCAGTACCTCCGTCCCTAGGGATGAGCAGTTCTTC. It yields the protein CASSTSVPRDEQFF.

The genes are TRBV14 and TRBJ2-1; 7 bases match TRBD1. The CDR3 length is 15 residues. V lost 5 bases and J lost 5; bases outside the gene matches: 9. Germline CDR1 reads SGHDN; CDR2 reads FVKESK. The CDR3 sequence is CASSKRTGRNNEQFF. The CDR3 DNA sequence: TGTGCCAGCAGCAAACGGACAGGTCGGAACAATGAGCAGTTCTTC.

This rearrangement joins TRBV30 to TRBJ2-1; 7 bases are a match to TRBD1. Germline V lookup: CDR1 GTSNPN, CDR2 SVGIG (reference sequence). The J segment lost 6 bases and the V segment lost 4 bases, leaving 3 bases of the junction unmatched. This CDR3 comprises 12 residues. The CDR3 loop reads CAWKGAGNEQFF. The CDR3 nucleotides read TGTGCCTGGAAGGGGGCGGGCAATGAGCAGTTCTTC.

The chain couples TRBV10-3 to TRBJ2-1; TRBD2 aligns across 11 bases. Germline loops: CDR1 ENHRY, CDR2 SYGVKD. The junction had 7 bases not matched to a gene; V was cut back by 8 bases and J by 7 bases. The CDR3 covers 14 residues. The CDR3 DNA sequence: TGTGCCATCTCGTCTAGCGGGGGGAGTAATGAGCAGTTCTTC. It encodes CAISSSGGSNEQFF.

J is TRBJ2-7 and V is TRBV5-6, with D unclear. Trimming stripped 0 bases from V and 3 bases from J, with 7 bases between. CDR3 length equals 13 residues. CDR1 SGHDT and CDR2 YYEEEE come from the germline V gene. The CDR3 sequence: CASSLGADYEQYF. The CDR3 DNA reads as TGTGCCAGCAGCTTGGGTGCGGACTACGAGCAGTACTTC.

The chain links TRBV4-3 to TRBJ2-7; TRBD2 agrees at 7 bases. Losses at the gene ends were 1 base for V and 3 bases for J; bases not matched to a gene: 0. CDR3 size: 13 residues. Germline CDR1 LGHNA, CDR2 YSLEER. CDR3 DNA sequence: TGCGCCAGCAGCCAAGGGGGGGGCTACGAGCAGTACTTC. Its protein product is CASSQGGGYEQYF.

The DNA for the CDR3 is TGCAGCGTTGTGTTGGTTGGATCCCCTACTGCGACCGAGAATGAAAAACTGTTTTTT. Amino acid sequence: CSVVLVGSPTATENEKLFF. The chain joins TRBV29-1 to TRBJ1-4; D gene ambiguous. V was trimmed by 4 bases and J by 5 bases, leaving 29 bases between them. Germline CDR1 and CDR2: SQVTM and ANQGSEA. The CDR3 is 19 amino acids.

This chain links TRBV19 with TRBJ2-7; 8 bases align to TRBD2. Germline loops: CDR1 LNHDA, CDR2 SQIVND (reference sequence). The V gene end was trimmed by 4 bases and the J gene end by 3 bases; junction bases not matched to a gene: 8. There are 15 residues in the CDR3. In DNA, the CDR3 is TGTGCCAGTAGTAACCCGGGACTAGGGATCTACGAGCAGTACTTC. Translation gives CASSNPGLGIYEQYF.

CDR3 sequence: CAWSVTSLPIYGYTF. The CDR3, as DNA: TGTGCCTGGAGTGTGACGAGTCTCCCTATCTACGGCTACACCTTC. The V gene is TRBV30, the J gene TRBJ1-2; no definite D call. The CDR3 extends over 15 amino acids. Germline V gene sequence: CDR1 GTSNPN, CDR2 SVGIG (reference sequence). V was cut by 0 bases and J by 8 bases, with 19 bases left in between.